This T cell receptor (beta chain) was observed in a study of blood T cell repertoires in COVID-19. Study at large: The United States, Italy and Spain supplied acute and convalescent COVID-19 samples. From T cells, B-cell-depleted T cells, or PBMCs came the material, which was cDNA or gDNA.

Study processing details: From reference gene primer amplification, estimates of nucleated cell counts were derived. The method was immunoSEQ multiplex PCR; TCRdb's version includes in-frame clones alone and lacks a portion of them. V and J calls and clone size are as listed in that table; D and trimming were resolved from the DNA. The table shows approximately 31,000 clones, with more than 85% occurring only once. Per the germline V gene, CDR1 is LGHDT and CDR2 is YNNKEL (reference sequence). The CDR3 consists of 15 residues. V shed 4 bases, J shed 6 bases, and the junction held 7 bases outside the gene matches.

This chain joins TRBV3-1 (or the pseudogene TRBV3-2) and TRBJ2-1; 9 bases are shared with TRBD1. The clonotype originates from a man in his sixties with acute or convalescent COVID-19. The sequenced sample was peripheral blood. CDR3 loop: CASSRWTGESNEQFF. CDR3 sequence (DNA): TGTGCCAGCAGCCGCTGGACAGGGGAGTCCAATGAGCAGTTCTTC.